Listed below are T cell receptor beta chains from one sample, sequenced in a study of STAT5B mutations in CD4+ large granular lymphocyte leukemia. Libraries were prepared by immunoSEQ multiplex PCR; TCRdb keeps only in-frame clonotypes and omits some of them. The table includes fewer than 5,000 clones, approximately 77% detected once. Sample: PBMCs. The source is a man in his sixties with CD4+ T-cell large granular lymphocyte leukemia. CDR3s include the opening cysteine and the closing phenylalanine or tryptophan. D genes are given only for firm matches. Clone size is given for some rows only: seen once, a few or many times, or a class if the clone is expanded.

v_gene: TRBV19; d_gene: .; abundance: few; j_gene: TRBJ1-5; CDR3aa: CASSSDWEGGQPQHF; CDR3nt: TGTGCCAGTAGTAGCGACTGGGAAGGAGGTCAGCCCCAGCATTTT
v_gene: TRBV11-2; d_gene: .; abundance: medium-sized; j_gene: TRBJ1-4; CDR3aa: CASSPSQGQGEKLFF; CDR3nt: TGTGCCAGCAGCCCATCACAGGGCCAGGGAGAAAAACTGTTTTTT
v_gene: TRBV30; d_gene: TRBD1; abundance: .; j_gene: TRBJ1-4; CDR3aa: CAWSTGQGPLRGFEKLFF; CDR3nt: TGTGCCTGGAGTACGGGACAGGGACCCTTAAGGGGGTTTGAAAAACTGTTTTTT
v_gene: TRBV7-6; d_gene: TRBD1; abundance: .; j_gene: TRBJ2-1; CDR3aa: CASSLGQGGNEQFF; CDR3nt: TGTGCCAGCAGCTTAGGACAGGGTGGAAATGAGCAGTTCTTC
v_gene: TRBV4-3; d_gene: .; abundance: .; j_gene: TRBJ1-4; CDR3aa: CASSQEVGEEKLFF; CDR3nt: TGCGCCAGCAGCCAAGAGGTAGGGGAAGAAAAACTGTTTTTT
v_gene: TRBV19; d_gene: .; abundance: once; j_gene: TRBJ2-1; CDR3aa: CATGAGEYNEQFF; CDR3nt: TGTGCCACCGGGGCAGGGGAATACAATGAGCAGTTCTTC
v_gene: TRBV6-5; d_gene: .; abundance: .; j_gene: TRBJ2-5; CDR3aa: CASSYSGNQETQYF; CDR3nt: TGTGCCAGCAGTTACTCGGGCAACCAAGAGACCCAGTACTTC
v_gene: TRBV9; d_gene: .; abundance: .; j_gene: TRBJ2-7; CDR3aa: CASSAIPSDYEQYF; CDR3nt: TGTGCCAGCAGCGCTATTCCTTCTGATTACGAGCAGTACTTC
v_gene: TRBV19; d_gene: .; abundance: .; j_gene: TRBJ2-7; CDR3aa: CASSISFDGRVFDEQYF; CDR3nt: TGTGCCAGTAGTATCTCTTTTGACGGCAGGGTTTTCGACGAGCAGTACTTC
v_gene: TRBV5-8; d_gene: TRBD1; abundance: few; j_gene: TRBJ1-6; CDR3aa: CASNDGTGYNSPLHF; CDR3nt: TGTGCCAGCAATGACGGGACAGGGTATAATTCACCCCTCCACTTT
v_gene: TRBV14; d_gene: .; abundance: .; j_gene: TRBJ1-2; CDR3aa: CASSQDIGRWGYGYTF; CDR3nt: TGTGCCAGCAGCCAAGACATAGGAAGATGGGGATATGGCTACACCTTC
v_gene: TRBV19; d_gene: .; abundance: .; j_gene: TRBJ2-7; CDR3aa: CASSSRPEGYEQYF; CDR3nt: TGTGCCAGTAGTTCTCGACCGGAAGGCTACGAGCAGTACTTC
v_gene: TRBV27; d_gene: .; abundance: .; j_gene: TRBJ2-7; CDR3aa: CASSFAGINEQYF; CDR3nt: TGTGCCAGCAGTTTCGCAGGGATCAACGAGCAGTACTTC
v_gene: TRBV20-1; d_gene: .; abundance: .; j_gene: TRBJ1-1; CDR3aa: CSARDGGAFF; CDR3nt: TGCAGTGCTAGAGATGGCGGAGCTTTCTTT
v_gene: TRBV7-8; d_gene: .; abundance: .; j_gene: TRBJ2-7; CDR3aa: CASSLVPEIYEQYF; CDR3nt: TGTGCCAGCAGCTTAGTTCCGGAGATCTACGAGCAGTACTTC
v_gene: TRBV6-5; d_gene: .; abundance: .; j_gene: TRBJ1-6; CDR3aa: CASSYPMGRNSPLHF; CDR3nt: TGTGCCAGCAGTTACCCGATGGGAAGGAATTCACCCCTCCACTTT
v_gene: TRBV5-4; d_gene: TRBD1; abundance: .; j_gene: TRBJ2-1; CDR3aa: CASSLAGWDRGSQFF; CDR3nt: TGTGCCAGCAGCTTGGCCGGGTGGGACAGGGGGAGTCAGTTCTTC
v_gene: TRBV7-8; d_gene: TRBD1; abundance: few; j_gene: TRBJ1-2; CDR3aa: CASSEFSTGGRGYTF; CDR3nt: TGTGCCAGCAGCGAATTCTCGACAGGGGGGAGAGGCTACACCTTC
v_gene: TRBV27; d_gene: TRBD1; abundance: .; j_gene: TRBJ1-1; CDR3aa: CASRTGGGMNTEAFF; CDR3nt: TGTGCCAGCAGGACAGGGGGAGGGATGAACACTGAAGCTTTCTTT
v_gene: TRBV6-1; d_gene: TRBD2; abundance: once; j_gene: TRBJ2-3; CDR3aa: CASSGTSGGADTQYF; CDR3nt: TGTGCCAGCAGTGGGACTAGCGGGGGGGCAGATACGCAGTATTTT
v_gene: TRBV10-3; d_gene: .; abundance: once; j_gene: TRBJ2-3; CDR3aa: CATLRDGTDTQYF; CDR3nt: TGTGCCACCCTGAGGGACGGCACAGATACGCAGTATTTT
v_gene: TRBV27; d_gene: TRBD2; abundance: .; j_gene: TRBJ2-3; CDR3aa: CASSFGLAVNTDTQYF; CDR3nt: TGTGCCAGCAGTTTCGGACTAGCGGTGAACACAGATACGCAGTATTTT
v_gene: TRBV9; d_gene: .; abundance: .; j_gene: TRBJ2-2; CDR3aa: CASSLRVYTGELFF; CDR3nt: TGTGCCAGCAGCCTCAGGGTCTACACCGGGGAGCTGTTTTTT
v_gene: TRBV27; d_gene: .; abundance: .; j_gene: TRBJ2-7; CDR3aa: CASSFGALSYEQYF; CDR3nt: TGTGCCAGCAGTTTTGGTGCACTCTCCTACGAGCAGTACTTC
v_gene: TRBV19; d_gene: .; abundance: few; j_gene: TRBJ1-2; CDR3aa: CASSIVPGTAETYGYTF; CDR3nt: TGTGCCAGTAGTATCGTTCCCGGGACGGCAGAAACCTATGGCTACACCTTC
v_gene: TRBV9; d_gene: .; abundance: .; j_gene: TRBJ2-5; CDR3aa: CASSVGGSQETQYF; CDR3nt: TGTGCCAGCAGCGTAGGTGGCAGTCAAGAGACCCAGTACTTC
v_gene: TRBV5-1; d_gene: TRBD1; abundance: once; j_gene: TRBJ1-1; CDR3aa: CASSFPGTGSEAFF; CDR3nt: TGCGCCAGCAGCTTCCCCGGGACAGGCAGTGAAGCTTTCTTT
v_gene: TRBV6-5; d_gene: .; abundance: .; j_gene: TRBJ1-2; CDR3aa: CASSYSDSSSYGYTF; CDR3nt: TGTGCCAGCAGTTACTCAGACAGCTCTTCCTATGGCTACACCTTC
v_gene: TRBV9; d_gene: .; abundance: once; j_gene: TRBJ2-3; CDR3aa: CASSVAGEADTQYF; CDR3nt: TGTGCCAGCAGCGTAGCGGGTGAGGCAGATACGCAGTATTTT
v_gene: TRBV11-2; d_gene: .; abundance: .; j_gene: TRBJ1-3; CDR3aa: CASSLGRYRSRAGNTIYF; CDR3nt: TGTGCCAGCAGCTTAGGCCGGTACAGGTCGCGAGCTGGAAACACCATATATTTT
v_gene: TRBV4-3; d_gene: .; abundance: .; j_gene: TRBJ1-5; CDR3aa: CASSQDGVRNQPQHF; CDR3nt: TGCGCCAGCAGCCAAGACGGGGTACGGAATCAGCCCCAGCATTTT
v_gene: TRBV5-6; d_gene: .; abundance: .; j_gene: TRBJ2-1; CDR3aa: CASSSLGGDEQFF; CDR3nt: TGTGCCAGCAGCTCGCTGGGGGGTGATGAGCAGTTCTTC
v_gene: TRBV6-1; d_gene: TRBD1; abundance: .; j_gene: TRBJ1-2; CDR3aa: CASSDIPDRGFDGYTF; CDR3nt: TGTGCCAGCAGTGACATCCCGGACAGGGGTTTCGATGGCTACACCTTC
v_gene: TRBV7-9; d_gene: .; abundance: .; j_gene: TRBJ1-3; CDR3aa: CASSSGGSGNTIYF; CDR3nt: TGTGCCAGCAGCTCGGGGGGTTCTGGAAACACCATATATTTT
v_gene: TRBV7-9; d_gene: .; abundance: .; j_gene: TRBJ1-5; CDR3aa: CASTRLSSNQPQHF; CDR3nt: TGTGCCAGCACCCGACTGAGTAGCAATCAGCCCCAGCATTTT